This TCR beta chain was sequenced for a study of cytomegalovirus exposure and HLA in healthy donors. Findings of the study overall: The tendency of first-cohort TCR clusters to co-occur in the approximately 110 validation repertoires was the finding of a later analysis.

Method: immunoSEQ multiplex PCR; TCRdb's copy keeps in-frame clones and lacks some. The profile shows some 40,000 clones, just under 95% of them singletons. The CDR3 has 15 amino acids. The ends lost 1 base at V and 5 bases at J; junction bases unmatched: 4. Germline CDR1 reads SGHRS; CDR2 reads YFSETQ. Notes on this clone: Its antigen is as yet unknown.

V and J are TRBV5-1 and TRBJ2-5; 11 nucleotides align to TRBD2. Material: PBMCs. The sequence derives from a man aged 18 to 30 in good health and CMV-seronegative. The CDR3 nucleotides read TGCGCCAGCAGCTTGAACCTAGCGGGAGGCGAGACCCAGTACTTC. It specifies CASSLNLAGGETQYF.